The 21 T cell receptor beta chains presented below share a single source sample, sequenced in a study of T cell responses to AZD1222 COVID-19 vaccine (dated by TCRdb to 2020 to 2023). The library came from the immunoSEQ multiplex PCR assay. The source is immuneACCESS, and TCRdb retained only in-frame sequences with V and J called. Part of the clones is not carried over; for the studies checked, unresolved V genes explain less than half of this, and the remainder is unexplained. This sample has roughly 100,000 clones in its table, and approximately 81% of those were observed once. The biggest ten clones account for more than 15% of the sample. Reading the label with the study, this specimen's time point is: baseline before first vaccination. The input for sequencing was peripheral blood, taken on day 0 of AZD1222 vaccination. The receptors were sampled from an adult in good health.

The chain recombines TRBV11-3 with TRBJ2-3; 11 bases align to TRBD1. The CDR3 length is 15 residues. Trimming took 5 bases from V and 3 from J; bases not matched to a gene: 4. Germline values: CDR1 SGHNT, CDR2 YENEEA. CDR3 bases: TGTGCCAGCAGCAACCGGGACAGGGGGACAGATACGCAGTATTTT. Protein sequence: CASSNRDRGTDTQYF.

This sequence joins TRBV11-2 and TRBJ1-1; 9 bases match TRBD1. The germline V gene encodes CDR1 SGHAT and CDR2 FQNNGV. J gave up 9 bases and V 7 bases, and 15 bases lay outside the gene matches. The CDR3 runs 15 residues. CDR3 sequence reads: CASTNPTGQGIKAFF. CDR3 coding DNA: TGTGCCAGCACCAACCCGACCGGACAGGGGATCAAAGCTTTCTTT.

CDR3 DNA sequence: TGTGCCAGCAGCCAAGGGGAAGGTGGCTACACCTTC. Translated, it gives CASSQGEGGYTF. The chain combines TRBV4-2 with TRBJ1-2; no clear D. The V end lost 1 base, the J end lost 7 bases, and 7 bases lay between the germline ends. The CDR3 has 12 residues. Germline loops: CDR1 LGHNA, CDR2 YNFKEQ.

This clone was recorded once. The J gene is TRBJ1-1, the V gene TRBV27; D might be TRBD1 (5 bases). The germline CDR1 and CDR2 sequences are MNHEY and SMNVEV (reference sequence). The CDR3 has 14 amino acids. V was pared by 1 base and J by 2 bases, with 8 bases between. The CDR3 nucleotides read TGTGCCAGCAGTTTATGGGGGACTAACACTGAAGCTTTCTTT. Translating gives CASSLWGTNTEAFF.

The chain links TRBV19 to TRBJ2-2, with 7 nucleotides matching TRBD1. The CDR3 spans 16 residues. The germline V gene encodes CDR1 LNHDA and CDR2 SQIVND (reference sequence). Trimming at V came to 3 bases and at J to 3 bases, leaving 7 bases not matched to a gene. The CDR3, as DNA: TGTGCCAGTAGTATTGCACAGGGGTTCGACACCGGGGAGCTGTTTTTT. It yields the protein CASSIAQGFDTGELFF.

The chain recombines TRBV7-2 with TRBJ1-4; maybe TRBD1 (5 bases). Between the trimmed V and J ends, which lost 0 bases and 1 base, there was a span of 9 bases. The CDR3 sequence is 16 residues long. Per germline, CDR1 SGHTA and CDR2 FQGNSA. The CDR3, as DNA: TGTGCCAGCAGCTTAGCGGGCGGGGGAACTAATGAAAAACTGTTTTTT. Its protein is CASSLAGGGTNEKLFF.

The chain is built from TRBV13 and TRBJ2-3; D is possibly TRBD2 (5 bases). There are 13 residues in the CDR3. CDR1 and CDR2 (germline): PRHDT, FYEKMQ (reference sequence). V gave up 6 bases and J gave up 2 bases, with 9 bases separating them. The CDR3 coding sequence is TGTGCCAGCAGGGACTTCGACACAGATACGCAGTATTTT. This translates into CASRDFDTDTQYF.

V and J are TRBV7-9 and TRBJ1-5; 8 nucleotides line up with TRBD1. V dropped 6 bases and J dropped 0; count of bases not matched to a gene: 7. This CDR3 spans 16 amino acids. In germline, CDR1 is SEHNR, CDR2 FQNEAQ (reference sequence). The chain's CDR3 is CASSSRTGHSNQPQHF. The CDR3 DNA is TGTGCCAGCAGTTCTCGGACAGGGCATAGCAATCAGCCCCAGCATTTT.

V is TRBV4-2 and J is TRBJ2-5; unclear D gene. This CDR3 has 13 residues. Trimming cost V 0 bases and J 10 bases, with 12 bases left between them. Germline lookup yields CDR1 LGHNA and CDR2 YNFKEQ. Here the CDR3 reads CASSQEPSRGQYF. The DNA for the CDR3 is TGTGCCAGCAGCCAAGAACCCTCAAGAGGCCAGTACTTC.

The rearrangement uses TRBV7-2 and TRBJ1-6; D call uncertain. Germline loops: CDR1 SGHTA, CDR2 FQGNSA. V lost 3 bases and J lost 9, with 12 bases in between. CDR3 length: 14 residues. The CDR3 bases are TGTGCCAGCAGCTTCGGACTAACCCCTTCACCCCTCCACTTT. This codes for CASSFGLTPSPLHF.

The rearrangement uses TRBV6-2 or TRBV6-3 and TRBJ2-3; D is perhaps TRBD1 (5 bases). Per germline, CDR1 MNHEY and CDR2 SVGEGT. Between the trimmed V and J ends, which lost 6 bases and 4 bases, there was a span of 17 bases. The CDR3 runs 15 residues. CDR3 in amino acids: CASSPHQGFADTQYF. For the CDR3, the DNA is TGTGCCAGCAGCCCACACCAGGGCTTCGCAGATACGCAGTATTTT.

The chain joins TRBV19 to TRBJ1-2, with TRBD1 matching over 9 bases. The CDR3 loop spans 16 amino acids. Germline assignment: CDR1 LNHDA and CDR2 SQIVND (reference sequence). J gave up 4 bases and V 3 bases, and 9 bases lay outside the gene matches. CDR3 sequence reads: CASSIPGQGKSYGYTF. The CDR3 DNA is TGTGCCAGTAGTATCCCGGGACAGGGAAAGTCCTATGGCTACACCTTC. Combining the CDR3 with reference TRBV19 and TRBJ1-2 gives the whole variable domain DGGITQSPKYLFRKEGQNVTLSCEQNLNHDAMYWYRQDPGQGLRLIYYSQIVNDFQKGDIAEGYSVSREKKESFPLTVTSAQKNPTAFYLCASSIPGQGKSYGYTFGSGTRLTVV.

This clone was recorded a few times. The chain is built from TRBV5-6 and TRBJ2-7, with TRBD1 identical over 10 bases. The CDR3 has 14 residues. Germline V gene lookup returns CDR1 SGHDT and CDR2 YYEEEE. V was pared by 4 bases and J by 4 bases, with 5 bases of the junction left unmatched. The CDR3: CASSQGQGFYEQYF. CDR3 nucleotide sequence: TGTGCCAGCAGCCAGGGACAGGGGTTTTACGAGCAGTACTTC.

The genes are TRBV28 and TRBJ1-2, with TRBD1 identical over 9 bases. The J segment lost 7 bases and the V segment lost 3 bases, leaving 15 bases of the junction unmatched. The length of the CDR3 is 17 residues. Germline assignment: CDR1 MDHEN and CDR2 SYDVKM. The CDR3 reads CASSLSGQGLLGPGYTF. Written as DNA, the CDR3 is TGTGCCAGCAGTTTGTCGGGACAGGGCCTTCTTGGTCCTGGCTACACCTTC.

The chain couples TRBV3-1 (or the pseudogene TRBV3-2) to TRBJ1-5; TRBD1 aligns across 9 bases. V was pared by 0 bases and J by 7 bases, with 4 bases of the junction left unmatched. From germline, CDR1 is LGHDT and CDR2 YNNKEL (reference sequence). The CDR3 runs to 15 residues. CDR3 in amino acids: CASSQEGQGGQPQHF. CDR3 in DNA: TGTGCCAGCAGCCAAGAGGGACAGGGTGGGCAGCCCCAGCATTTT.

This clone was picked up a small number of times. The gene calls are TRBV28 and TRBJ1-5, with TRBD1 as a possible D gene (6 bases). The germline V and J ends were trimmed by 2 bases and 0 bases, with 8 bases remaining between them. The CDR3 spans 15 residues. Germline lookup yields CDR1 MDHEN and CDR2 SYDVKM. The CDR3: CASSLTDSSNQPQHF. CDR3 sequence (DNA): TGTGCCAGCAGTTTAACGGACAGTAGCAATCAGCCCCAGCATTTT.

The CDR3 DNA is TGTGCCAGCAGTTCAGGCGGGGGGACGGGCGAGCAGTACGTC. It specifies CASSSGGGTGEQYV. The V call is TRBV6-2 or TRBV6-3, the J call TRBJ2-7, with TRBD2 matching 8 bases. Germline V gene data show CDR1 as MNHEY and CDR2 as SVGEGT. This CDR3 contains 14 residues. V trimming: 4 bases; J trimming: 6 bases; junction bases outside the gene matches: 8.

The genes are TRBV14 and TRBJ1-5, with no clear D. Trimming removed 4 bases at V and 4 bases at J, with 14 bases between. The CDR3 loop spans 15 amino acids. Germline values: CDR1 SGHDN, CDR2 FVKESK. CDR3 bases: TGTGCCAGCAGCCGGAGGGTATACCCTAATCAGCCCCAGCATTTT. This gives the protein CASSRRVYPNQPQHF.

The chain has TRBV7-6 and TRBJ1-4; D is undetermined. This CDR3 region has 15 residues. CDR1 and CDR2 (germline): SGHVS, FNYEAQ. V shed 3 bases and J shed 0 bases, with 8 bases lying between them. The CDR3 loop reads CASSFGAATNEKLFF. The CDR3 region has the DNA TGTGCCAGCAGCTTCGGAGCAGCAACTAATGAAAAACTGTTTTTT.

The rearrangement links TRBV19 to TRBJ2-3; D is unresolved. Germline CDR1 is LNHDA and CDR2 is SQIVND (reference sequence). This CDR3 spans 13 amino acids. V lost 4 bases to trimming and J lost 2 bases, with 7 bases between them. Written as DNA, the CDR3 is TGTGCCAGTAGTACCGTATACACAGATACGCAGTATTTT. This encodes CASSTVYTDTQYF. Looking up the rest from reference TRBV19 and TRBJ2-3 gives the full variable domain: DGGITQSPKYLFRKEGQNVTLSCEQNLNHDAMYWYRQDPGQGLRLIYYSQIVNDFQKGDIAEGYSVSREKKESFPLTVTSAQKNPTAFYLCASSTVYTDTQYFGPGTRLTVL.

V and J are TRBV5-4 and TRBJ1-1, with D maybe TRBD1 (6 bases). There are 16 residues in the CDR3. Germline V CDR1 and CDR2: SGHNT, YYREEE (reference sequence). Trimming shortened V by 4 bases and J by 0 bases, and 16 bases separated the two germline ends. The chain's CDR3 is CASSPDRSGMNTEAFF. CDR3 coding DNA: TGTGCCAGCAGCCCCGACAGGAGCGGGATGAACACTGAAGCTTTCTTT.